The entry below gives a single TCR beta chain sequence along with its context. This specimen comes from a study of blood T cell repertoires in COVID-19. Trimming took off 0 bases at V and 3 bases at J, with 4 bases between the two ends. CDR3 length equals 12 residues. The V gene's germline CDR1 is SGHRS and CDR2 YFSETQ. Data came from immunoSEQ multiplex PCR; TCRdb stores just in-frame clones and leaves some out. This sample has 150,000 or so clones, with roughly four fifths found just once. The receptor comes from a woman in her sixties or seventies with acute or convalescent COVID-19. Sequenced input: peripheral blood. This sequence joins TRBV5-1 and TRBJ2-7, with no clear D. The DNA for the CDR3 is TGCGCCAGCAGCTTGGATCACTACGAGCAGTACTTC. Protein sequence: CASSLDHYEQYF.